This is a list of T cell receptor beta chains from one sample in a study of early T cells in non-severe SARS-CoV-2 infection. TCRdb reprocessed the 5' RACE reads with MiXCR, giving one entry per CDR3 protein. Of more than 70,000 distinct CDR3 sequences listed, around 12% are singletons. The sample taken for sequencing was whole blood. The receptor source for this set is an adult who was a healthcare worker with PCR-confirmed SARS-CoV-2 infection or an uninfected control (not recorded which). CDR3s include the opening cysteine and the closing phenylalanine or tryptophan. A D gene is named only where the DNA matches it firmly. Rows may omit the clone size; those that give it use once, few, many or a size class.

clone_size,j_call,v_call,d_call,cdr3_aa,cdr3_nt
many,TRBJ2-5,TRBV2,TRBD1,CASRRQGQETQYF,TGTGCCAGCCGTCGACAGGGCCAAGAGACCCAGTACTTC
NA,TRBJ2-1,TRBV19,TRBD1,CASSIETGAYNEQFF,TGTGCCAGTAGTATAGAGACAGGGGCGTACAATGAGCAGTTCTTC
few,TRBJ2-3,TRBV11-2,NA,CASSLEVESSTDTQYF,TGTGCCAGCAGCTTAGAGGTCGAATCTAGCACAGATACGCAGTATTTT
few,TRBJ1-6,TRBV3-1,NA,CASSHPPGVGSPLHF,TGTGCCAGCAGCCACCCTCCGGGGGTAGGGTCACCCCTCCACTTT
NA,TRBJ2-3,TRBV24-1,TRBD1,CATSDHRGSTDTQYF,TGTGCCACCAGTGACCACAGGGGAAGCACAGATACGCAGTATTTT
many,TRBJ2-1,TRBV18,NA,CASSAGQGGLGHNEQFF,TGTGCCAGCTCAGCGGGGCAGGGGGGTCTCGGCCACAATGAGCAGTTCTTC
few,TRBJ1-5,TRBV4-2,NA,CASSQLLGASNQPQHF,TGTGCCAGCAGCCAATTGTTGGGTGCTAGCAATCAGCCCCAGCATTTT
many,TRBJ1-3,TRBV20-1,NA,CSVKGGSYSGNTIYF,TGCAGTGTGAAGGGAGGCAGTTACTCTGGAAACACCATATATTTT
NA,TRBJ2-2,TRBV6-2/TRBV6-3,NA,CASSYSSAGELFF,TGTGCCAGCAGTTACAGTTCCGCCGGGGAGCTGTTTTTT
NA,TRBJ2-3,TRBV5-1,TRBD1,CASSYGNAGTGSTDTQYF,TGCGCCAGCAGCTACGGAAACGCCGGGACAGGGTCCACAGATACGCAGTATTTT
NA,TRBJ2-1,TRBV5-4,TRBD1,CASSFYRGNEQFF,TGTGCCAGCAGCTTTTACAGGGGAAATGAGCAGTTCTTC
few,TRBJ2-1,TRBV29-1,NA,CSVVQGTEQFF,TGCAGCGTGGTACAGGGTACTGAGCAGTTCTTC
few,TRBJ1-2,TRBV7-8,NA,CASSLVGRYYGYTF,TGTGCCAGCAGCTTAGTAGGACGGTACTATGGCTACACCTTC
many,TRBJ2-7,TRBV5-4,NA,CASSLVGYEQYF,TGTGCCAGCAGCTTGGTGGGGTACGAGCAGTACTTC
few,TRBJ1-4,TRBV28,NA,CASSLLAEEKLFF,TGTGCCAGCAGTTTACTGGCAGAAGAAAAACTGTTTTTT
NA,TRBJ2-3,TRBV7-9,TRBD2,CASSSNLLAGGGTDTQYF,TGTGCCAGCAGTTCGAACCTACTAGCGGGGGGAGGCACAGATACGCAGTATTTT
NA,TRBJ2-7,TRBV7-6,NA,CASSDRSGEQYF,TGTGCCAGCAGCGACAGATCCGGCGAGCAGTACTTC
NA,TRBJ2-7,TRBV9,TRBD2,CASSDRLAGAPYEQYF,TGTGCCAGCAGCGATCGACTAGCGGGAGCTCCCTACGAGCAGTACTTC
many,TRBJ2-7,TRBV7-6,NA,CASSLGAGADWEQYF,TGTGCCAGCAGCCTCGGCGCCGGGGCGGATTGGGAGCAGTACTTC
NA,TRBJ2-3,TRBV7-9,NA,CASSLQGGTDTQYF,TGTGCCAGCAGCCTCCAGGGAGGCACAGATACGCAGTATTTT
NA,TRBJ2-3,TRBV20-1,TRBD2,CSARDSRGGDTQYF,TGCAGTGCTAGAGATTCACGGGGGGGAGATACGCAGTATTTT
few,TRBJ2-3,TRBV18,NA,CASSSYSSVDTDTQYF,TGTGCCAGCTCATCGTATTCGAGCGTAGACACAGATACGCAGTATTTT
NA,TRBJ2-1,TRBV4-1,TRBD1,CASSQPGQGSYNEQFF,TGCGCCAGCAGCCAGCCGGGACAGGGCTCCTACAATGAGCAGTTCTTC
many,TRBJ1-1,TRBV7-9,NA,CASSRSRETEAFF,TGTGCCAGCAGCCGCTCCAGGGAAACTGAAGCTTTCTTT
many,TRBJ2-3,TRBV7-9,TRBD2,CASSSSGRRITDTQYF,TGTGCCAGCAGCTCCAGCGGGAGGCGGATCACAGATACGCAGTATTTT
few,TRBJ1-5,TRBV3-1,TRBD1,CASSHGTGTLNQPQHF,TGTGCCAGCAGCCATGGGACAGGGACTCTAAATCAGCCCCAGCATTTT
NA,TRBJ1-1,TRBV3-1,NA,CASSQALGSTEAFF,TGTGCCAGCAGCCAAGCGTTAGGGAGTACTGAAGCTTTCTTT